This TCR beta chain derives from a study of identical twins. Findings and limits, study-wide: Out-of-frame alpha sequences common to twins exhibited a surplus of low generation probability.

A universal primer site came from template switching; cDNA carried unique molecular identifiers. TCRdb itself ran the 5' RACE reads through MiXCR, one entry per CDR3 protein. The sample has about 730,000 distinct CDR3 sequences, around 21% seen once. This clonotype was picked up a small number of times. Its antigen remains unidentified. Trimming at V came to 5 bases and at J to 2 bases, leaving 5 bases not matched to a gene. This CDR3 region has 14 residues. These data were also reused for a study on T cells expressing NK-cell markers.

The TCR sequence derives from a woman between 18 and 30 years old in good health. The chain recombines TRBV12-3 or TRBV12-4 with TRBJ2-7; TRBD2 agrees at 8 bases. Sequencing used PBMCs. The CDR3 coding sequence is TGTGCCAGCAGTCTCGGGGGGGCCCCCTACGAGCAGTACTTC. Translating it yields CASSLGGAPYEQYF.